These 15 T cell receptor beta chains share one sample of origin, sequenced in a study of T cells in Graves' hyperthyroidism and ophthalmopathy (dated by TCRdb to the late 2010s). To prepare the library, multiplex PCR was applied. This sample was sequenced with an Illumina HiSeq 2000. The TCR beta CDR3 regions were amplified from the RNA transcripts. A first-round RT-PCR of the TCR CDR3 used the HTBI primer set with the Qiagen OneStep RT-PCR kit. TCRdb handled the public reads itself, with Q25 trimming in fastp and clone calling in MiXCR, and kept productive beta chains. Rows with a matching CDR3 protein are joined into one entry that keeps the most common DNA and genes. The table for this sample lists approximately 690,000 distinct CDR3 sequences; 14% of them were counted only once. About 12% of the sample comes from the top ten. Material: blood. These receptors all come from a woman aged 45-65 years with Graves' ophthalmopathy.

This clonotype was recorded at least ten times. The chain has TRBV28 and TRBJ1-5, with a possible D match to TRBD1 (6 bases). V lost 3 bases and J lost 1, with 10 bases in between. The germline V gene has CDR1 MDHEN and CDR2 SYDVKM. The CDR3 sequence is 15 residues long. The CDR3 DNA follows: TGTGCCAGCAGTTTCGGGGGGCGAAGCAATCAGCCCCAGCATTTT. Translated: CASSFGGRSNQPQHF.

The chain couples TRBV5-5 to TRBJ2-2; D gene ambiguous. Germline V gives CDR1 SGHKS, CDR2 YYEKEE (reference sequence). The V end was cut by 0 bases, the J end by 5 bases, with 8 bases between. CDR3 size: 14 residues. The CDR3 bases are TGTGCCAGCAGCTTGGCCTCCCGAACCGGGGAGCTGTTTTTT. Its translation is CASSLASRTGELFF.

The rearrangement links TRBV27 to TRBJ2-7; D gene unclear. This CDR3 comprises 12 residues. Deletions cut 7 bases from V and 3 bases from J, with 10 bases between. Germline lookup yields CDR1 MNHEY and CDR2 SMNVEV (reference sequence). The CDR3 DNA sequence: TGTGCCAGCACCCTCGATGGCTACGAGCAGTACTTC. It translates to CASTLDGYEQYF.

This chain joins TRBV27 and TRBJ1-1; 7 positions match TRBD1. V trimming: 3 bases; J trimming: 4 bases; junction bases outside the gene matches: 11. The CDR3 length is 16 residues. Germline V CDR1 and CDR2: MNHEY, SMNVEV (reference sequence). The DNA for the CDR3 is TGTGCCAGCAGTTTCATCCCGACAGGGAAGGGCACTGAAGCTTTCTTT. This sequence encodes CASSFIPTGKGTEAFF.

This sequence joins TRBV4-1 and TRBJ2-3; TRBD2 aligns across 11 bases. The CDR3 is made up of 16 amino acids. Trimming at V came to 4 bases and at J to 5 bases, leaving 8 bases not matched to a gene. CDR1 is MGHRA, CDR2 YSYEKL, per germline. This CDR3 is CASSRPLAGEEDTQYF. Here the CDR3 DNA reads TGCGCCAGCAGCCGCCCACTAGCGGGAGAGGAAGATACGCAGTATTTT.

This clonotype was counted at least ten times. The chain recombines TRBV7-2 with TRBJ2-1, with 13 bases that match TRBD2. The J segment lost 1 base and the V segment lost 4 bases, leaving 13 bases of the junction unmatched. The CDR3 loop spans 20 amino acids. The germline V gene has CDR1 SGHTA and CDR2 FQGNSA. The CDR3 DNA reads TGTGCCAGCAGCTCGGGGACCATACTAGCGGGAGGGCCTTCCTACAATGAGCAGTTCTTC. Translating gives CASSSGTILAGGPSYNEQFF.

A few counts support this clonotype. This chain uses TRBV7-9 with TRBJ1-1; TRBD1 agrees at 8 bases. Germline loops: CDR1 SEHNR, CDR2 FQNEAQ (reference sequence). With V trimmed by 4 bases and J by 5 bases, 6 bases remained unmatched. CDR3 length: 14 residues. The CDR3 coding sequence is TGTGCCAGCAGCTCTTTAAACAGGGGGACTGAAGCTTTCTTT. This translates into CASSSLNRGTEAFF.

There are many counts of this clonotype. This chain connects TRBV6-1 to TRBJ1-1; D possibly corresponds to TRBD1 (6 bases). This CDR3 is built from 13 residues. The germline V gene has CDR1 MNHNS and CDR2 SASEGT. Trimming pared 6 bases from V and 1 base from J, leaving 9 bases between. The CDR3, as DNA: TGTGCCAGCAGAAAACAGGGGAACACTGAAGCTTTCTTT. This gives the protein CASRKQGNTEAFF.

This clonotype was found many times. This sequence joins TRBV5-1 and TRBJ1-2; D is uncertain. The CDR3 sequence is 14 residues long. V was trimmed by 2 bases and J by 0 bases, leaving 8 bases between them. Germline assignment: CDR1 SGHRS and CDR2 YFSETQ. CDR3 in amino acids: CASSFSEANYGYTF. The CDR3 DNA reads TGCGCCAGCAGCTTCTCCGAAGCTAACTATGGCTACACCTTC.

The rearrangement joins TRBV28 to TRBJ2-7, with D tentatively TRBD1 or TRBD2 (6 bases each). The length of the CDR3 is 14 residues. The germline CDR1 and CDR2 sequences are MDHEN and SYDVKM. Trimming cost V 2 bases and J 4 bases, with 12 bases left between them. The CDR3: CASSLAQGRYEQYF. The CDR3 nucleotides read TGTGCCAGCAGTTTAGCCCAGGGGAGGTACGAGCAGTACTTC.

A few counts support this clonotype. The CDR3 reads CAGRDIRYGYTF. The CDR3 nucleotides are TGTGCCGGCCGGGACATTCGCTATGGCTACACCTTC. The chain carries TRBV2 and TRBJ1-2; a weak D match, TRBD1 (6 bases). Germline CDR1 reads SNHLY; CDR2 reads FYNNEI. Trimming left V 11 bases short and J 4 bases short, with 14 bases between. This CDR3 has 12 residues.

This clonotype appeared many times. This chain links TRBV7-2 with TRBJ2-5; possible D gene TRBD2, 5 bases. This CDR3 is built from 13 residues. Trimming took off 0 bases at V and 4 bases at J, with 6 bases between the two ends. In germline, CDR1 is SGHTA, CDR2 FQGNSA. The CDR3 loop reads CASSLAGVETQYF. The CDR3 bases are TGTGCCAGCAGCTTAGCGGGAGTAGAGACCCAGTACTTC.

The V gene is TRBV24-1, the J gene TRBJ2-7; tentative D call: TRBD1 (5 bases). CDR1 is KGHDR and CDR2 is SFDVKD in the germline V gene. The CDR3 length is 13 residues. V shed 4 bases and J shed 5 bases, with 11 bases lying between them. The DNA of the CDR3 is TGTGCCACCAGTGACGCAGGGTTCGACGAGCAGTACTTC. Residues: CATSDAGFDEQYF.

This clonotype was recorded at least ten times. V gene TRBV7-8 combines with J gene TRBJ2-1; TRBD1 matches 7 bases. J gave up 9 bases and V 4 bases, and 12 bases lay outside the gene matches. The CDR3 totals 15 residues. From germline, CDR1 is SGHVS and CDR2 FQNEAQ. The CDR3 sequence: CASSSEFTGDREQFF. The CDR3 DNA is TGTGCCAGCAGCTCAGAATTCACAGGGGATCGTGAGCAGTTCTTC.

The chain employs TRBV4-3 and TRBJ2-5; possibly TRBD2 for D (6 bases). The CDR3 is 17 amino acids. V lost 0 bases and J 5 bases, leaving 19 bases between the germline ends. Germline lookup yields CDR1 LGHNA and CDR2 YSLEER. CDR3 DNA sequence: TGCGCCAGCAGCCAAGAATCTGGGACCTTCGGAGGGGAGACCCAGTACTTC. The encoded protein is CASSQESGTFGGETQYF.